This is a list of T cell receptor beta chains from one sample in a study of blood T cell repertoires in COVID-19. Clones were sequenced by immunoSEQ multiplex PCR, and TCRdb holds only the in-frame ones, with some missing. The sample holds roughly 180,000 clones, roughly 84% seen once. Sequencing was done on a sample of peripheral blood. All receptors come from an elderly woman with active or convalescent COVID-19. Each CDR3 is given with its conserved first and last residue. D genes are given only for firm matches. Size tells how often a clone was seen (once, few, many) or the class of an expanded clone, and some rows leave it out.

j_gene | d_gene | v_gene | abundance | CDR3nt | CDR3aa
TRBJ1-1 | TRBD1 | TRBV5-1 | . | TGCGCCAGCAGCCCTGGGCCAACAGGGGGTGTTAACACTGAAGCTTTCTTT | CASSPGPTGGVNTEAFF
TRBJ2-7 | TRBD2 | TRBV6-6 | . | TGTGCCAGCCGGACTAGGTCCCTCTACGAGCAGTACTTC | CASRTRSLYEQYF
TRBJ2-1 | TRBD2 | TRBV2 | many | TGTGCCAGCAGTGAAGGGGGGTCTAGCGGGAGTATATACAATGAGCAGTTCTTC | CASSEGGSSGSIYNEQFF
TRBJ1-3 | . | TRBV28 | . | TGTGCCAGCAGTTTAAGTCCTATCTCTGGAAACACCATATATTTT | CASSLSPISGNTIYF
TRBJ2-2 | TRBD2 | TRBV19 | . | TGTGCCAGCTCTCCGAGCGGGAGCCCCGGGGAGCTGTTTTTT | CASSPSGSPGELFF
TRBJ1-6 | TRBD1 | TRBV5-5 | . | TGTGCCAGCAGCTCACAGACAGGGGACTCACCCCTCCACTTT | CASSSQTGDSPLHF
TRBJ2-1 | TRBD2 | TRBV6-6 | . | TGTGCCAGCAGTTACTCGGGGCGGGGGGACTACAATGAGCAGTTCTTC | CASSYSGRGDYNEQFF
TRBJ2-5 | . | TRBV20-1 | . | TGCAGTGCTAGTACTTTATTACAAGAGACCCAGTACTTC | CSASTLLQETQYF
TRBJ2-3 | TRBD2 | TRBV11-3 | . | TGTGCCAGCAGCATCCGAGCGGGAGGTGTCACAGATACGCAGTATTTT | CASSIRAGGVTDTQYF
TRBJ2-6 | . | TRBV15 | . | TGTGCCACCAGCAGAGACGCGTCTGGGGCCAACGTCCTGACTTTC | CATSRDASGANVLTF
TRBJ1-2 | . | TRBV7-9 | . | TGTGCCAGCAGCTTAGGAGTCCGGGAAGGGGGCTATGGCTACACCTTC | CASSLGVREGGYGYTF
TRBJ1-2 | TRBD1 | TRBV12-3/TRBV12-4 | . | TGTGCCAGCAGTTTAGTCCAGGGGGCCGGCTACACCTTC | CASSLVQGAGYTF
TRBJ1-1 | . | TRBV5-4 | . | TGTGCCAGCAGCTTGGTAGGGCGGGGTTTTGAAAAAGCTTTCTTT | CASSLVGRGFEKAFF
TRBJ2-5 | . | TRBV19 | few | TGTGCCAGTAGTATAGGCCCCACTCAAGAGACCCAGTACTTC | CASSIGPTQETQYF